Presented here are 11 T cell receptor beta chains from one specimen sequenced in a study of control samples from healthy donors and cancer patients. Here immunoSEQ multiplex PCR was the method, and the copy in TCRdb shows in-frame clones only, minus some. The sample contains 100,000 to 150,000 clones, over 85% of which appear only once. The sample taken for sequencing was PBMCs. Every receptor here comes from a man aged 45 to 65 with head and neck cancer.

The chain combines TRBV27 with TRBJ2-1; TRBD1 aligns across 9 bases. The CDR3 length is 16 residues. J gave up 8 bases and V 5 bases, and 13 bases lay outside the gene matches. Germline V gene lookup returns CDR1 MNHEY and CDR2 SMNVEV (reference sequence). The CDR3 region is CASSVAGTGIYYEQFF. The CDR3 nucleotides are TGTGCCAGCAGTGTCGCCGGGACAGGGATTTATTATGAGCAGTTCTTC.

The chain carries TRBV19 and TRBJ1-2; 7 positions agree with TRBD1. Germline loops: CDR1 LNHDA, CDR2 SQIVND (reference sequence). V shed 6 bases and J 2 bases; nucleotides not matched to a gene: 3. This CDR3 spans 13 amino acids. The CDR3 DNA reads TGTGCCAGTAGACTACAGGGGAACTATGGCTACACCTTC. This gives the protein CASRLQGNYGYTF.

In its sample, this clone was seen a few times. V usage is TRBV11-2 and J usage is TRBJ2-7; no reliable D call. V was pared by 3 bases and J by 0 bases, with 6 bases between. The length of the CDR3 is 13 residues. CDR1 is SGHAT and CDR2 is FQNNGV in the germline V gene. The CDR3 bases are TGTGCCAGCAGCTTGCCTAGCTCCTACGAGCAGTACTTC. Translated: CASSLPSSYEQYF.

The CDR3 DNA follows: TGTGCCAGCAGCAAGGGGTACGGGGGGCCAGATACGCAGTATTTT. Its translation is CASSKGYGGPDTQYF. The rearrangement uses TRBV7-3 and TRBJ2-3; D perhaps matches TRBD2 (7 bases). The V end lost 5 bases, the J end lost 4 bases, and 16 bases lay between the germline ends. In germline, CDR1 is SGHTA, CDR2 FQGTGA. The CDR3 runs 15 residues.

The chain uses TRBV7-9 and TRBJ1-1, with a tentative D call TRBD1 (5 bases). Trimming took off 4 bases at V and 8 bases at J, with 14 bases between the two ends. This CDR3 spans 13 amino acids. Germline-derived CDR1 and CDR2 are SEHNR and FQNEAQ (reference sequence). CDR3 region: CASSSDTGREAFF. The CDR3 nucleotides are TGTGCCAGCAGCTCGGACACCGGTCGGGAAGCTTTCTTT.

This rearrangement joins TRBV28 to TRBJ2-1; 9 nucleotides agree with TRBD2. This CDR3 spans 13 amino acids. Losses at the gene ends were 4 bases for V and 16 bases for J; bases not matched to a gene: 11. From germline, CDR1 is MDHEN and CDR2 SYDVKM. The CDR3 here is CASSSPLAGPPFF. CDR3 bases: TGTGCCAGCAGTTCCCCTCTAGCGGGGCCCCCTTTCTTC.

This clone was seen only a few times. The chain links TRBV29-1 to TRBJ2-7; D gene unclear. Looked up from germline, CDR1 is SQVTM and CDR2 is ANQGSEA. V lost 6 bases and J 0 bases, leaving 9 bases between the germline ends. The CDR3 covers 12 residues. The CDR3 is CSVADLSYEQYF. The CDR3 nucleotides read TGCAGCGTGGCGGATCTCTCCTACGAGCAGTACTTC.

CDR3 nucleotides: TGTGCCAGCAGCTTGGTTGGCGGGGGAGACACAGATACGCAGTATTTT. Protein: CASSLVGGGDTDTQYF. The chain links TRBV7-3 to TRBJ2-3, with 7 bases identical to TRBD2. Germline assignment: CDR1 SGHTA and CDR2 FQGTGA. The CDR3 runs to 16 residues. J gave up 2 bases and V 3 bases, and 8 bases lay outside the gene matches.

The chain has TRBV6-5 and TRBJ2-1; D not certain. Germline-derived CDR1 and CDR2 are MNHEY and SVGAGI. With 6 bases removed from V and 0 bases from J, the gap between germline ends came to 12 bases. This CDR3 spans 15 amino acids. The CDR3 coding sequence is TGTGCCAGCAGCCACGGAAAAAGCTCCTACAATGAGCAGTTCTTC. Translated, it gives CASSHGKSSYNEQFF.

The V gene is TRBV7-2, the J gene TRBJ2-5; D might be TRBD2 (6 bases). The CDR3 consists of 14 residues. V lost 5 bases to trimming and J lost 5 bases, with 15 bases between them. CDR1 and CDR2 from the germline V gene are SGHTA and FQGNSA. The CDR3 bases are TGTGCCAGCAGCCTCGGACCGGGAGCGGAGACCCAGTACTTC. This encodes CASSLGPGAETQYF.

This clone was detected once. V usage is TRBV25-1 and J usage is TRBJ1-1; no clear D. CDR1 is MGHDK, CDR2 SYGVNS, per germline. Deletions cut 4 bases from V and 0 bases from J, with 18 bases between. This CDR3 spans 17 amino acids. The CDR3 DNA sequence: TGTGCCAGCAGTGGGACGCCGGGGAAATCCTTGAACACTGAAGCTTTCTTT. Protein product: CASSGTPGKSLNTEAFF.